The rows below give T cell receptor beta chains drawn from one sample of a study of human T cells and chemical hapten exposure. TCRdb analysed the RACE reads with MiXCR anew, one entry per CDR3 protein. The sample holds approximately 50,000 distinct CDR3 sequences, 9.5% to 10% seen once. Material: whole blood, obtained in connection with sensitization to the hapten diphenylcyclopropenone (DPC). The receptors shown here come from a woman between 25 and 40 years old with alopecia areata. Some clones in this sample may be carry-over from other donors' samples. Each CDR3 is given with its conserved first and last residue. Only some rows state a clone size, as once, few, many or a class for expanded clones.

clone_size cdr3_length j_call v_call cdr3_aa
many 14 TRBJ2-4 TRBV29-1 CSVDFTGAKNIQYF
NA 15 TRBJ2-7 TRBV7-8 CASSLVSRGRAEQYF
NA 14 TRBJ2-7 TRBV7-2 CASSYDRATYEQYF
few 14 TRBJ1-1 TRBV7-2 CASSPDGRNTEAFF
few 15 TRBJ2-3 TRBV7-6 CASSDGAGNGDTQYF
NA 19 TRBJ1-1 TRBV27 CASSSFWGQQGNDGTEAFF
few 14 TRBJ1-5 TRBV28 CASGGGEMNQPQHF
few 13 TRBJ2-2 TRBV15 CATAVAGPGELFF
few 15 TRBJ1-1 TRBV7-9 CASTGTEDWNTEAFF
few 15 TRBJ2-3 TRBV29-1 CSVEGGGVSTDTQYF
few 12 TRBJ2-1 TRBV6-5 CASSLGGGEQFF
NA 13 TRBJ2-3 TRBV7-9 CASSAGPESRPYF
few 15 TRBJ1-1 TRBV7-2 CASSYLTITTTEAFF
few 16 TRBJ2-3 TRBV27 CASTLLTPGGTDTQYF
NA 16 TRBJ1-6 TRBV28 CASSLSISTWNSPLHF
few 19 TRBJ2-1 TRBV5-6 CASSTLRGWRTSSYNEQFF
many 17 TRBJ1-4 TRBV3-1 CASSQDRIGGGNEKLFF
many 15 TRBJ1-2 TRBV19 CASSIDLLGSSGYTF
many 14 TRBJ1-5 TRBV27 CASRAGGGNQPQHF
NA 14 TRBJ2-4 TRBV7-2 CASSFDGTKNIQYF
many 13 TRBJ1-1 TRBV7-2 CASSLLGETEAFF
few 14 TRBJ1-2 TRBV5-4 CASKSTGEGYGYTF
NA 11 TRBJ1-3 TRBV28 CASRRADTIYF
NA 13 TRBJ1-6 TRBV20-1 CSAVGQRNSPLHF
NA 15 TRBJ1-4 TRBV6-1 CASSTTRVGGEKLFF
few 12 TRBJ2-1 TRBV21-1 CASSKGAGRGFF
few 13 TRBJ2-7 TRBV6-1 CASEDRPAYEQYF
few 17 TRBJ1-1 TRBV27 CASSLSHGTGGHTEAFF
few 14 TRBJ1-2 TRBV6-2/TRBV6-3 CATRPASSNYGYTF
few 14 TRBJ2-4 TRBV5-1 CASSPGLAGGYLYF